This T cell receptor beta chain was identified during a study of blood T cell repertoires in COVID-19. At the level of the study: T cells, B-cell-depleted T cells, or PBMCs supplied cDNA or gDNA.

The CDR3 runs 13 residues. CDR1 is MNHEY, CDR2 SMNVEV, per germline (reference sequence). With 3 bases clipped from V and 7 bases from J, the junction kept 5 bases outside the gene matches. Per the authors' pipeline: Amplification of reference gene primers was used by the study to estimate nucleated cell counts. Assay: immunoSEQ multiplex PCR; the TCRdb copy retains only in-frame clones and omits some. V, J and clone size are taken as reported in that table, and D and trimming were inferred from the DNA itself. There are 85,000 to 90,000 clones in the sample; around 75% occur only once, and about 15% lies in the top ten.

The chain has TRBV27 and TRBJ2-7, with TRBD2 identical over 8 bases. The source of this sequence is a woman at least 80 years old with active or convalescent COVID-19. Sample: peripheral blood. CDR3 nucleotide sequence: TGTGCCAGCAGTTTCAGCGGGAGATATGAGCAGTACTTC. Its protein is CASSFSGRYEQYF.